One and the same sample provided the 17 T cell receptor beta chains below, sequenced in a study of T cell responses to AZD1222 COVID-19 vaccine. Assay: immunoSEQ multiplex PCR; the TCRdb copy retains only in-frame clones and omits some. The sample records 250,000 to 300,000 clones, roughly 93% being singletons. The source material was peripheral blood, sampled 28 days after the second AZD1222 dose. Receptor source: an adult who received the AZD1222 COVID-19 vaccine.

The rearrangement uses TRBV5-1 and TRBJ2-1; 7 nucleotides match TRBD2. The germline gives CDR1 SGHRS, CDR2 YFSETQ. Unmatched junction bases numbered 8, after V lost 4 bases and J lost 10 bases. The CDR3 runs 13 residues. The CDR3 region has the DNA TGCGCCAGCAGCGCCGGGGAGGGCGGGGAGCAGTTCTTC. Amino acid sequence: CASSAGEGGEQFF.

This clone occurred a few times. V and J are TRBV7-2 and TRBJ1-1; D ambiguous. The germline V gene encodes CDR1 SGHTA and CDR2 FQGNSA. Deletions cut 2 bases from V and 8 bases from J, with 6 bases between. The CDR3 extends over 11 amino acids. The CDR3: CASSLRGEAFF. As DNA, the CDR3 is TGTGCCAGCAGCTTACGGGGAGAAGCTTTCTTT.

This clone has a single count. The chain recombines TRBV5-6 with TRBJ1-6; D not certain. The CDR3 extends over 14 amino acids. The V gene lost 3 bases and the J gene lost 7 bases, with 11 bases spanning the gap. CDR1 and CDR2 (germline): SGHDT, YYEEEE. In DNA form, the CDR3 reads TGTGCCAGCAGCTATGGGTTGGGCAATTCACCCCTCCACTTT. Protein product: CASSYGLGNSPLHF. Using reference TRBV5-6 and TRBJ1-6 for the parts outside the CDR3, the full variable domain is DAGVTQSPTHLIKTRGQQVTLRCSPKSGHDTVSWYQQALGQGPQFIFQYYEEEERQRGNFPDRFSGHQFPNYSSELNVNALLLGDSALYLCASSYGLGNSPLHFGNGTRLTVT.

For the CDR3, the DNA is TGTGCCAGCAGCCGCCTCAGCGGGGGGGCCGGCACCGGGGAGCTGTTTTTT. It encodes CASSRLSGGAGTGELFF. The chain joins TRBV3-1 (or the pseudogene TRBV3-2) to TRBJ2-2; 10 bases fit TRBD2. The CDR3 has 17 amino acids. The junction had 9 bases not matched to a gene; V was cut back by 4 bases and J by 4 bases. Germline-derived CDR1 and CDR2 are LGHDT and YNNKEL (reference sequence).

The chain is built from TRBV5-1 and TRBJ2-3; TRBD2 aligns across 7 bases. This CDR3 is 15 amino acids long. V lost 3 bases, J lost 2 bases, and 6 bases stayed unmatched. Germline loops: CDR1 SGHRS, CDR2 YFSETQ. The CDR3 reads CASSSTSRDTDTQYF. CDR3 DNA sequence: TGCGCCAGCAGCTCGACTAGCAGAGACACAGATACGCAGTATTTT.

The chain employs TRBV11-3 and TRBJ2-3; TRBD2 agrees at 7 bases. Germline assignment: CDR1 SGHNT and CDR2 YENEEA. The CDR3 runs 15 residues. Trimming cost V 2 bases and J 2 bases; bases outside gene matches: 4. In DNA form, the CDR3 reads TGTGCCAGCAGCTTATACGCGGGAGACACAGATACGCAGTATTTT. Its translation is CASSLYAGDTDTQYF.

The genes are TRBV2 and TRBJ1-1; D is unclear. The CDR3 consists of 15 residues. Germline CDR1 SNHLY, CDR2 FYNNEI. The V end was cut by 3 bases, the J end by 0 bases, with 11 bases between. The CDR3 loop reads CASSELGSVNTEAFF. CDR3 DNA: TGTGCCAGCAGTGAGCTGGGCTCGGTGAACACTGAAGCTTTCTTT.

The chain carries TRBV5-8 and TRBJ2-7; TRBD2 is a possible D gene (5 bases). The CDR3 is made up of 11 amino acids. The V gene's germline CDR1 is SGHTS and CDR2 YDEGEE. The V end lost 6 bases, the J end lost 9 bases, and 13 bases lay between the germline ends. The CDR3 nucleotides read TGTGCCAGCATCTTCGGACTGGTGCAGTACTTC. This encodes CASIFGLVQYF.

This clone was counted a single time. The J gene is TRBJ1-1, the V gene TRBV4-1; 7 bases map to TRBD1. Trimming at V came to 4 bases and at J to 4 bases, leaving 9 bases not matched to a gene. This CDR3 has 15 residues. CDR1 and CDR2 (germline): MGHRA, YSYEKL. The CDR3 loop is CASSPTTGDLTEAFF. CDR3 coding DNA: TGCGCCAGCAGCCCGACTACAGGGGATCTCACTGAAGCTTTCTTT.

The V gene is TRBV19, the J gene TRBJ2-2, with D possibly matching TRBD1 (5 bases). The V end was cut by 3 bases, the J end by 6 bases, with 11 bases between. Looked up from germline, CDR1 is LNHDA and CDR2 is SQIVND (reference sequence). The CDR3 extends over 14 amino acids. The CDR3 DNA follows: TGTGCCAGTAGTATCGGACACGTATCCGGGGAGCTGTTTTTT. Protein product: CASSIGHVSGELFF.

The chain recombines TRBV28 with TRBJ1-2; 9 nucleotides line up with TRBD1. V lost 4 bases to trimming and J lost 3 bases; unmatched junction nucleotides: 6. This CDR3 contains 15 residues. Germline V CDR1 and CDR2: MDHEN, SYDVKM. Here the CDR3 reads CASSSFRDRDYGYTF. CDR3 DNA sequence: TGTGCCAGCAGTTCCTTCCGGGACAGGGACTATGGCTACACCTTC.

The chain links TRBV20-1 to TRBJ2-1; D uncertain. The germline V gene has CDR1 DFQATT and CDR2 SNEGSKA (reference sequence). The CDR3 runs 11 residues. V lost 6 bases and J lost 0, with 3 bases in between. CDR3 residues: CSAVSYNEQFF. In DNA, the CDR3 is TGCAGTGCAGTCTCCTACAATGAGCAGTTCTTC.

This chain joins TRBV10-2 and TRBJ1-4; 9 nucleotides line up with TRBD1. This CDR3 is 15 amino acids long. V trimming: 6 bases; J trimming: 3 bases; junction bases outside the gene matches: 5. The germline gives CDR1 WSHSY, CDR2 SAAADI. CDR3 loop: CASRTGGSANEKLFF. CDR3 nucleotides: TGCGCCAGCAGGACAGGGGGTTCGGCTAATGAAAAACTGTTTTTT.

The chain uses TRBV9 and TRBJ1-2; no reliable D call. CDR3 length: 13 amino acids. Trimming pared 4 bases from V and 4 bases from J, leaving 11 bases between. Germline CDR1 and CDR2: SGDLS and YYNGEE. The CDR3 loop reads CASSPKGSYGYTF. CDR3 in DNA: TGTGCCAGCAGCCCCAAGGGCTCCTATGGCTACACCTTC.

V usage is TRBV19 and J usage is TRBJ2-5; D is perhaps TRBD1 (6 bases). Deletions cut 0 bases from V and 1 base from J, with 9 bases between. Germline CDR1 reads LNHDA; CDR2 reads SQIVND (reference sequence). The CDR3 totals 15 residues. CDR3 DNA: TGTGCCAGTAGTATAGATGGGACACCCCAAGAGACCCAGTACTTC. Amino acid sequence: CASSIDGTPQETQYF.

This rearrangement joins TRBV6-2 or TRBV6-3 to TRBJ2-7; perhaps TRBD1 as D (5 bases). This CDR3 comprises 16 residues. Germline CDR1 and CDR2: MNHEY and SVGEGT. V was cut by 1 base and J by 0 bases, with 13 bases left in between. Here the CDR3 reads CASSYLRQHSSYEQYF. The CDR3 nucleotides read TGTGCCAGCAGTTACTTGAGACAGCACTCCTCCTACGAGCAGTACTTC.

This chain connects TRBV28 to TRBJ2-5; D uncertain. This CDR3 region has 13 residues. Germline V gene sequence: CDR1 MDHEN, CDR2 SYDVKM. V was shortened by 2 bases and J by 0 bases, with 4 bases between the two germline ends. The CDR3 reads CASSLMYQETQYF. Written as DNA, the CDR3 is TGTGCCAGCAGTTTAATGTACCAAGAGACCCAGTACTTC.